Sequencing of this TCR beta chain was carried out in a study of T-cell reconstitution after alpha-beta-depleted transplantation in children. Study observations and caveats: T-cell counts and diversity were attributed mostly to newly produced T cells one year after transplant. Approximately two months post-transplant, alpha-beta T cells reportedly originated from several hundred expanded graft clones. At day 60, the high TCRbeta diversity found in some patients originated from recipient T cells and thymic progenitors that had survived.

Unique molecular identifiers were used to barcode this TCRbeta library. Using its own MiXCR run on the PCR reads, TCRdb lists one record per CDR3 protein. The sample lists 200,000 to 300,000 distinct CDR3 sequences, roughly 25% occurring once. A remark on this clonotype: What it recognizes is unknown.

Germline V gene lookup returns CDR1 DFQATT and CDR2 SNEGSKA (reference sequence). V gave up 3 bases and J gave up 0 bases; unmatched junction bases: 3. This CDR3 contains 14 residues. The receptor was derived from a girl aged 2 to 9 with Fanconi anemia, due to receive a stem cell transplant. The sequencing here drew on PBMCs, taken before TCRalphabeta/CD19-depleted stem cell transplant. The V and J genes are TRBV20-1 and TRBJ2-7, with TRBD2 matching 9 bases. CDR3 region: CSASKREASYEQYF. For the CDR3, the DNA is TGCAGTGCTAGTAAGCGGGAGGCCTCCTACGAGCAGTACTTC.